This T cell receptor (beta chain) was recorded in a study of cytomegalovirus exposure and HLA in healthy donors. Study summary: Early released data had tens of millions of unique TCRs, all coming from HLA-typed donors.

Broader study findings: HLA-A and HLA-B allele assignments for most subjects were reportedly predicted accurately using TCR beta sequences.

The V gene's germline CDR1 is MDHEN and CDR2 SYDVKM. Trimming pared 1 base from V and 4 bases from J, leaving 10 bases between. This CDR3 comprises 14 residues. A remark on this clone: What it binds is unknown.

PCR used 60 Vbeta primers and 13 Jbeta primers. Sequenced by immunoSEQ multiplex PCR; TCRdb stores in-frame clones only, minus some. The table shows over 100,000 clones, with 55% to 75% occurring only once. The chain carries TRBV28 and TRBJ1-1; possibly TRBD1 for D (6 bases). Sequenced input: PBMCs. The TCR was taken from a man between 25 and 39 years old in good health and CMV-seropositive. This CDR3 reads CASSLSGGGTEAFF. The CDR3 DNA is TGTGCCAGCAGTTTATCTGGGGGCGGCACTGAAGCTTTCTTT.